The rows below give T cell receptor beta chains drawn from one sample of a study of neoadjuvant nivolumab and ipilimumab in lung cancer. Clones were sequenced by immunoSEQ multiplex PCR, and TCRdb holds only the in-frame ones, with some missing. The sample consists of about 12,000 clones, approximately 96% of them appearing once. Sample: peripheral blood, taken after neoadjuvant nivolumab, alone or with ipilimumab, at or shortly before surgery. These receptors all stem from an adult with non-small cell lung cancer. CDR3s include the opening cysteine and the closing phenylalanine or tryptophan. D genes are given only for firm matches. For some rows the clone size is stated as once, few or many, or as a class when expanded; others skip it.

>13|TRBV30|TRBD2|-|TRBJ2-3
TGTGCCTGGACCTCCCCGGGACTATTGGCGCAGTATTTT
CAWTSPGLLAQYF
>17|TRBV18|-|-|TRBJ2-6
TGTGCCAGCTCAAAGATGGACAGCTCCCCTGGGGCCAACGTCCTGACTTTC
CASSKMDSSPGANVLTF
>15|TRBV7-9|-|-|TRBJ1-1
TGTGCCAGCAGCTCACGAGGGACCATGAACACTGAAGCTTTCTTT
CASSSRGTMNTEAFF
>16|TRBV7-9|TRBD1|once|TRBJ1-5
TGTGCCAGCAGCTTAGTTGGGACAGGGTTTGATCAGCCCCAGCATTTT
CASSLVGTGFDQPQHF
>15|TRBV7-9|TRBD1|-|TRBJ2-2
TGTGCCAGCAGCTGGACAGGGGGGTATTCCGGGGAGCTGTTTTTT
CASSWTGGYSGELFF
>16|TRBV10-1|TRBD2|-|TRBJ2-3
TGCGCCAGCAGTGAGGCCGGGACTAGCGGCACAGATACGCAGTATTTT
CASSEAGTSGTDTQYF
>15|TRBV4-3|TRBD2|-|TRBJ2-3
TGCGCCAGCAGCCAGACCCGGGGAGGGGAAGATACGCAGTATTTT
CASSQTRGGEDTQYF
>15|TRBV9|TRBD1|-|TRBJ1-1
TGTGCCAGCAGCGCAAGTGCCGGGACAGGGGCTGAAGCTTTCTTT
CASSASAGTGAEAFF
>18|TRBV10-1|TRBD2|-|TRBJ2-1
TGCGCCAGCACTAGGCTGGGTAGCGGGGTTGGCTCCTACAATGAGCAGTTCTTC
CASTRLGSGVGSYNEQFF
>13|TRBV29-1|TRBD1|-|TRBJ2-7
TGCAGCGTTAAAGACAGGGGGCTAAACGAGCAGTACTTC
CSVKDRGLNEQYF
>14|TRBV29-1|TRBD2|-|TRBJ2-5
TGCAGCGTCATGGGACTAGCGGGAGAAGAGACCCAGTACTTC
CSVMGLAGEETQYF
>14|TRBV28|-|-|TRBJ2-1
TGTGCCAGCAGTTTCCAGGGTGGTGTAAATGAGCAGTTCTTC
CASSFQGGVNEQFF
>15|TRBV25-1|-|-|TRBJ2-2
TGTGCCAGCAGTGAACACAGTAATCCCACCGGGGAGCTGTTTTTT
CASSEHSNPTGELFF
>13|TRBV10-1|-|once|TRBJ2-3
TGCGCCAGCAGTGATAGTCTAGCTGACACGCAGTATTTT
CASSDSLADTQYF
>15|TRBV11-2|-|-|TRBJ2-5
TGTGCCAGCAGCCCCTTAGGAGGGGACCAAGAGACCCAGTACTTC
CASSPLGGDQETQYF
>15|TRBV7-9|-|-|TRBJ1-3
TGTGCCAGCAGACCCGGACAGCTCTCTGGAAACACCATATATTTT
CASRPGQLSGNTIYF
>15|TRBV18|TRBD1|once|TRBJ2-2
TGTGCCAGCTCACCAAGAACAGGGGACACCGGGGAGCTGTTTTTT
CASSPRTGDTGELFF
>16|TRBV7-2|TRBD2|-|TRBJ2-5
TGTGCCAGCAGCTTAGTCCCAGCGGGAGTCCAAGAGACCCAGTACTTC
CASSLVPAGVQETQYF
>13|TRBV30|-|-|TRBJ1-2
TGTGCCTGGAGTGTACTCCCGGGGTATGGCTACACCTTC
CAWSVLPGYGYTF
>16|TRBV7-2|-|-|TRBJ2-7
TGTGCCAGCAGCTTAGATGCTAGCGACAGCTCCTACGAGCAGTACTTC
CASSLDASDSSYEQYF
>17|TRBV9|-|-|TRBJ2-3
TGTGCCAGCAGCGCTAGCTCCGGTGGGGGAGGTACAGATACGCAGTATTTT
CASSASSGGGGTDTQYF
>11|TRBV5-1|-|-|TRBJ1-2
TGCGCCATACAGGGAGGCTATGGCTACACCTTC
CAIQGGYGYTF
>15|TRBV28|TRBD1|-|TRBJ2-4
TGTGCCAGCAGGGTACAGGGGGGAGGAGAGGACATTCAGTACTTC
CASRVQGGGEDIQYF
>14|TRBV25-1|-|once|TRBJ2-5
TGTGCCAGCAGTGATCCAGGACGTTTAGAGACCCAGTACTTC
CASSDPGRLETQYF
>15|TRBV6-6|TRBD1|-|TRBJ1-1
TGTGCCAGCAGTCAGACAGGGGCGGCTTTAGGTGAAGCTTTCTTT
CASSQTGAALGEAFF
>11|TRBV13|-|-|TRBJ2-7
TGTGCCACGGGGAGGACATACGAGCAGTACTTC
CATGRTYEQYF
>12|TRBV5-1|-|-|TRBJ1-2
TGCGCCAGCAGCTACACCGGCTATGGCTACACCTTC
CASSYTGYGYTF
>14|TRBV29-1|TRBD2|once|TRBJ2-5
TGCAGCGTTTCAAAGACTAGCGGGAGTGAGACCCAGTACTTC
CSVSKTSGSETQYF
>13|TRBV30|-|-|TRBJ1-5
TGTGCCTGGGGTGGGGATAGCAATCAGCCCCAGCATTTT
CAWGGDSNQPQHF
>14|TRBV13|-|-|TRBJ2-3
TGTGCCAGCAGCTTTCTGGGGTATAGAGATACGCAGTATTTT
CASSFLGYRDTQYF
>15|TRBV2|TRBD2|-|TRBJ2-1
TGTGCCAGCAGTGAGACTAGCGGACAAATCAATGAGCAGTTCTTC
CASSETSGQINEQFF
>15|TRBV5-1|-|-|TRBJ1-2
TGCGCCAGCAGCGCAGGACAGTCCCCTAACTATGGCTACACCTTC
CASSAGQSPNYGYTF
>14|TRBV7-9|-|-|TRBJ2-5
TGTGCCAGCAGCTTACAGGGTATGAGGGAGACCCAGTACTTC
CASSLQGMRETQYF
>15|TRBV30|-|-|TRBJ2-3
TGTGCCTGGATACACGGGAACCTTCGCACAGATACGCAGTATTTT
CAWIHGNLRTDTQYF
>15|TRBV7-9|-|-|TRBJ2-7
TGTGCCAGCAGCAGCACAGGCCCCCTCTCCTACGAGCAGTACTTC
CASSSTGPLSYEQYF
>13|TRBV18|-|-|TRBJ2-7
TGTGCCAGCTCAGCCGGGACGGACTACGAGCAGTACTTC
CASSAGTDYEQYF
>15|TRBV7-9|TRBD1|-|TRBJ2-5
TGTGCCAGCAGCCCAGGGGGACAGGGATGGGAGACCCAGTACTTC
CASSPGGQGWETQYF
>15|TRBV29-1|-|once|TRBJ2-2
TGCAGCGTCGTGACTGGATCTTTGGCCTCTGGGGAGCTGTTTTTT
CSVVTGSLASGELFF
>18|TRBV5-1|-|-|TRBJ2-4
TGCGCCAGCAGCTTGGCCGTCCGCACAGTACGAAACAAAAACATTCAGTACTTC
CASSLAVRTVRNKNIQYF
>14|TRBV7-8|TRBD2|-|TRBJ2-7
TGTGCCAGCAGCCCGTTAGCGGGAGGCTACGAGCAGTACTTC
CASSPLAGGYEQYF
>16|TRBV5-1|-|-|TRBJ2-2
TGCGCCAGCAGCTTGGTAGCAGGGGCGAACACCGGGGAGCTGTTTTTT
CASSLVAGANTGELFF